The 9 T cell receptor beta chains in this list originate from one sample, sequenced in a study of T-cell reconstitution after alpha-beta-depleted transplantation in children. Unique molecular identifiers tagged the TCRbeta library. One entry per CDR3 protein, called by TCRdb with MiXCR from the PCR reads. The sample yields about 270,000 distinct CDR3 sequences, about a tenth seen once. Sequencing was performed on PBMCs from the stem cell graft donor, taken from the stem cell graft. The receptors shown here come from a human donor who donated a stem cell graft to a child with SCID.

This sequence joins TRBV12-3 or TRBV12-4 and TRBJ1-1, with D tentatively TRBD1 (5 bases). The CDR3 has 15 residues. V was trimmed by 2 bases and J by 6 bases, leaving 16 bases between them. CDR3 protein: CASSLRTGRGSEAFF. DNA for the CDR3: TGTGCCAGCAGTTTAAGAACGGGGAGGGGATCTGAAGCTTTCTTT.

In this sample, this clonotype turned up a few times. The rearrangement uses TRBV7-2 and TRBJ2-1, with a tentative D call TRBD2 (6 bases). The V gene's germline CDR1 is SGHTA and CDR2 FQGNSA. V was cut by 7 bases and J by 0 bases, with 13 bases left in between. The CDR3 runs 15 residues. DNA for the CDR3: TGTGCCAGCACCGGCGGGGAAATCTCCTACAATGAGCAGTTCTTC. This codes for CASTGGEISYNEQFF.

This clonotype has more than one count but fewer than ten. This chain connects TRBV20-1 to TRBJ1-5; 7 nucleotides agree with TRBD1. Losses at the gene ends were 5 bases for V and 1 base for J; bases not matched to a gene: 8. Germline V gives CDR1 DFQATT, CDR2 SNEGSKA (reference sequence). This CDR3 comprises 15 residues. This chain's CDR3 is CSAPDRVGSNQPQHF. In nucleotides, the CDR3 is TGCAGTGCTCCCGACAGGGTCGGGAGCAATCAGCCCCAGCATTTT.

The V gene is TRBV18, the J gene TRBJ2-5; 8 positions match TRBD1. V lost 9 bases and J lost 5; bases outside the gene matches: 11. Germline V CDR1 and CDR2: KGHSH, LQKENI. The CDR3 runs 14 residues. The CDR3 DNA reads TGTGCCAGTCGGGGACAGGAGACTTATGAGACCCAGTACTTC. Amino acids: CASRGQETYETQYF.

The chain links TRBV11-3 to TRBJ2-3, with 9 bases that match TRBD2. V gave up 4 bases and J gave up 10 bases; unmatched junction bases: 3. Germline loops: CDR1 SGHNT, CDR2 YENEEA. The CDR3 is made up of 12 amino acids. CDR3 sequence reads: CASSYSSGAQYF. The CDR3 nucleotides are TGTGCCAGCAGCTATTCTAGCGGGGCGCAGTATTTT.

The chain links TRBV20-1 to TRBJ2-4; D is ambiguous. Trimming removed 3 bases at V and 2 bases at J, with 5 bases between. The CDR3 runs to 12 residues. Germline CDR1 and CDR2: DFQATT and SNEGSKA (reference sequence). The CDR3 DNA sequence: TGCAGTGCTAGCCCAACCAAAAACATTCAGTACTTC. Translated, it gives CSASPTKNIQYF.

Only a few counts were recorded for this clonotype. V and J are TRBV27 and TRBJ2-1, with 10 bases that match TRBD1. The CDR3 is 17 amino acids. Germline V gene data show CDR1 as MNHEY and CDR2 as SMNVEV (reference sequence). V lost 5 bases and J lost 6; bases outside the gene matches: 13. The CDR3 bases are TGTGCCAGCAGTGGACAGTGGGACAGGGGAAAAGGCAATGAGCAGTTCTTC. Encoded protein: CASSGQWDRGKGNEQFF.

This clonotype was seen more than once but under ten times. The J gene is TRBJ2-1, the V gene TRBV5-1, with 12 nucleotides matching TRBD2. V gave up 3 bases and J gave up 4 bases; unmatched junction bases: 8. CDR3 size: 17 residues. Germline-derived CDR1 and CDR2 are SGHRS and YFSETQ. The CDR3 bases are TGCGCCAGCAGCTCTGAAGGACTAGCGGGGCCGTACAATGAGCAGTTCTTC. Residues: CASSSEGLAGPYNEQFF.

This clonotype was seen more than once but under ten times. The chain couples TRBV4-2 to TRBJ1-6; no clear D gene. V gave up 0 bases and J gave up 3 bases, with 12 bases separating them. The CDR3 has 17 amino acids. Germline values: CDR1 LGHNA, CDR2 YNFKEQ. CDR3 amino acids: CASSQDLRQLYNSPLHF. In DNA, the CDR3 is TGTGCCAGCAGCCAAGATCTCCGACAACTCTATAATTCACCCCTCCACTTT.